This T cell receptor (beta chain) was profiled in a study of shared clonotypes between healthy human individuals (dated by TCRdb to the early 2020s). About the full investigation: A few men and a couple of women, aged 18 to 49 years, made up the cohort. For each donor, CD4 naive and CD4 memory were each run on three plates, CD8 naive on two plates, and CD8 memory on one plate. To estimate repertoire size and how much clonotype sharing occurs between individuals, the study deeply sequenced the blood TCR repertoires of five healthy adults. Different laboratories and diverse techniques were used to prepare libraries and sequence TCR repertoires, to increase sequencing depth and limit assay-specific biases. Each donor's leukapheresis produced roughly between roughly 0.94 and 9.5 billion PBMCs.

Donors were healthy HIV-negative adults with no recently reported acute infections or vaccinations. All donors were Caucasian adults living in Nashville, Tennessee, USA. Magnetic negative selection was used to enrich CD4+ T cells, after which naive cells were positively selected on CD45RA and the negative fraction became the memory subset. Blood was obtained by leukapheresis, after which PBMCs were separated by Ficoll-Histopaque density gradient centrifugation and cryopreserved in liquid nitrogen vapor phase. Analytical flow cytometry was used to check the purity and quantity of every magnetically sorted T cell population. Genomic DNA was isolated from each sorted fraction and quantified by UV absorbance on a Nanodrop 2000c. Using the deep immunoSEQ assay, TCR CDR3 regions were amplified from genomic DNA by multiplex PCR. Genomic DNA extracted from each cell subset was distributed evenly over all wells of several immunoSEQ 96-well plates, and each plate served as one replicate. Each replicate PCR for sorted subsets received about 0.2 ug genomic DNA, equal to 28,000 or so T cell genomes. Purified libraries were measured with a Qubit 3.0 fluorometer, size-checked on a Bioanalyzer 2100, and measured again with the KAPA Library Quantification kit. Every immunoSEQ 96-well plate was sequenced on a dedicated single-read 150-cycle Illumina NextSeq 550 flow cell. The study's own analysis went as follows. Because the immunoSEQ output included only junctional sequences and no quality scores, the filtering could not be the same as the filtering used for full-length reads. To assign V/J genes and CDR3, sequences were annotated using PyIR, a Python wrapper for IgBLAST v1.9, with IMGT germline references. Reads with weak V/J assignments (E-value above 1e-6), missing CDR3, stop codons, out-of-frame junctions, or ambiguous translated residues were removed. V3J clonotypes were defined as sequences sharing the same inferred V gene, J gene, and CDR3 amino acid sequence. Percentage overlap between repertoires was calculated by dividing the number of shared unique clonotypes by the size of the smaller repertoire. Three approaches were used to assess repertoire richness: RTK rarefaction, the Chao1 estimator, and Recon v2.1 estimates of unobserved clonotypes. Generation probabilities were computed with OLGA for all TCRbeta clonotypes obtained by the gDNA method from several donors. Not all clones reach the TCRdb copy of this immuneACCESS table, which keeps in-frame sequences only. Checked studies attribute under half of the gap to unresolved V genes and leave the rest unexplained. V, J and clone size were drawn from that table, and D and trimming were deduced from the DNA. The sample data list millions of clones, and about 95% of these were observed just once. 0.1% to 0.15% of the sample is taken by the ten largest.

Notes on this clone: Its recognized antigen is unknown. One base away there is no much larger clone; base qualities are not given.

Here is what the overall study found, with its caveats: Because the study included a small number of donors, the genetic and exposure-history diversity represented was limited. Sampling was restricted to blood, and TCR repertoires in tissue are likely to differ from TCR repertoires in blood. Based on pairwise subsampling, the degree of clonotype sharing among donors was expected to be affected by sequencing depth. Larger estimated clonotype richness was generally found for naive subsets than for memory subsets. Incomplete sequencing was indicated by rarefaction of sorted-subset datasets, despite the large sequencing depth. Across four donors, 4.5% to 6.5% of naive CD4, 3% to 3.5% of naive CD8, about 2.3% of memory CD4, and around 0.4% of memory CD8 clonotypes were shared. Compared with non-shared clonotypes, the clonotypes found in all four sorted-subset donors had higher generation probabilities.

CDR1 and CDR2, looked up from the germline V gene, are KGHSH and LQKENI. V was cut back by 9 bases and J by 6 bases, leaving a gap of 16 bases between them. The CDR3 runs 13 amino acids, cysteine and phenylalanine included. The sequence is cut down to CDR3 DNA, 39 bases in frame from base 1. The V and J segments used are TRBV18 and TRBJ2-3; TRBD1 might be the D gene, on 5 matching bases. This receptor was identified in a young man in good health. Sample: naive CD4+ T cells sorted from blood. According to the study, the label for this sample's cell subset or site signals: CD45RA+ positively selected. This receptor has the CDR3 CASSADSGDTQYF. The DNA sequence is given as TGTGCCAGTTCTGCCGATTCAGGGGATACGCAGTATTTT.